This TCR beta chain was profiled in a study of cytomegalovirus exposure and HLA in healthy donors. General study results and limits: It has been reported that TCR beta sequences accurately predicted the HLA-A and HLA-B alleles of most subjects. Researchers had no immune exposure information except CMV serostatus available. Within the data, a cluster of highly shared sequence variants was likely a sequencing artifact.

V was pared by 6 bases and J by 0 bases, with 14 bases between. CDR3 size: 15 residues. In germline, CDR1 is SGHNT, CDR2 YENEEA. 13 Jbeta primers and 60 Vbeta primers were used for the PCR. Assay: immunoSEQ multiplex PCR; the TCRdb copy retains only in-frame clones and omits some. The sample has roughly 120,000 clones; around four fifths are singletons. Regarding this clone: Its antigen is as yet unknown.

Sequenced input: PBMCs. The source is a man aged 25 to 40 in good health and CMV-seropositive. This rearrangement joins TRBV11-3 to TRBJ2-5; TRBD1 is a possible D gene (6 bases). CDR3: CASSHPGDNQETQYF. The CDR3 nucleotides read TGTGCCAGCAGTCATCCTGGGGACAACCAAGAGACCCAGTACTTC.